The entry below describes one T cell receptor (beta chain). V lost 6 bases to trimming and J lost 8 bases, with 16 bases between them. This CDR3 comprises 13 residues. Germline CDR1 SNHLY, CDR2 FYNNEI. This entry belongs to a study of blood T cell repertoires in COVID-19. Study information: Italy, Spain and the United States were the sources of the convalescent and acute COVID-19 samples. Nucleic acid was either cDNA or gDNA, and it came from T cells, B-cell-depleted T cells, or PBMCs.

Original methodology: Cell counts per sample came from amplifying reference gene primers. Data came from immunoSEQ multiplex PCR; TCRdb stores just in-frame clones and leaves some out. V, J and clone size are those of that table, while D and trimming were read from the DNA. The sample yields around 220,000 clones, more than 65% seen once. The TCR was taken from a woman between 40 and 55 years old with active or convalescent COVID-19. The sample comprised peripheral blood. The chain couples TRBV2 to TRBJ1-1, with D maybe TRBD1 (5 bases). The CDR3 DNA reads as TGTGCCAGCAGCCCTAGTCGACAGTGGGAAGCTTTCTTT. Translating it yields CASSPSRQWEAFF.